Shown below are 18 T cell receptor beta chains from a single sample sequenced in a study of cytomegalovirus exposure and HLA in healthy donors. Primers for the PCR totalled 60 Vbeta and 13 Jbeta. Using immunoSEQ multiplex PCR, the repertoire was profiled, and TCRdb retains in-frame clones only, with some absent. The table lists around 190,000 clones, more than 65% of them singletons. The sample taken for sequencing was PBMCs. These receptor sequences come from a female donor in good health and CMV-seronegative.

V usage is TRBV28 and J usage is TRBJ1-1; perhaps TRBD1 as D (5 bases). The V gene's germline CDR1 is MDHEN and CDR2 SYDVKM. There are 11 residues in the CDR3. Trimming removed 7 bases from V and 10 bases from J, with 13 bases in between. The CDR3 nucleotides are TGTGCCAGCACCGCATGGGGGGTAGCTTTCTTT. Translating it yields CASTAWGVAFF.

The chain carries TRBV27 and TRBJ2-3; 8 bases map to TRBD2. Germline V gene lookup returns CDR1 MNHEY and CDR2 SMNVEV (reference sequence). CDR3 length equals 15 residues. V shed 5 bases and J 9 bases; nucleotides not matched to a gene: 13. CDR3 protein: CASSPPSGSGGTQYF. CDR3 in DNA: TGTGCCAGCAGTCCTCCCTCCGGGAGCGGGGGCACGCAGTATTTT.

This clone was counted a few times. This chain uses TRBV7-9 with TRBJ2-5; 11 bases are a match to TRBD2. The length of the CDR3 is 15 residues. V lost 1 base and J lost 5; bases outside the gene matches: 3. The germline V gene encodes CDR1 SEHNR and CDR2 FQNEAQ (reference sequence). The CDR3 region has the DNA TGTGCCAGCAGCTTAGGCCTAGCGGGGGGTGAGACCCAGTACTTC. Its translation is CASSLGLAGGETQYF. Complete variable domain (other parts from reference TRBV7-9 and TRBJ2-5): DTGVSQNPRHKITKRGQNVTFRCDPISEHNRLYWYRQTLGQGPEFLTYFQNEAQLEKSRLLSDRFSAERPKGSFSTLEIQRTEQGDSAMYLCASSLGLAGGETQYFGPGTRLLVL.

This chain joins TRBV6-5 and TRBJ2-7, with 8 bases identical to TRBD2. The CDR3 has 15 amino acids. Germline values: CDR1 MNHEY, CDR2 SVGAGI. V shed 0 bases and J 4 bases; nucleotides not matched to a gene: 5. The CDR3 DNA reads as TGTGCCAGCAGTTACTCAAGCGGGAGAGGGTACGAGCAGTACTTC. Amino acids: CASSYSSGRGYEQYF.

Worth noting for this clone: The germline gene is not matched at one end of the junction; a read error may be the cause. This chain joins TRBV7-7 and TRBJ2-5; D remains ambiguous. Germline V gene lookup returns CDR1 SSHAT and CDR2 FNYEAQ (reference sequence). This CDR3 has 14 residues. The CDR3 protein is CASSLGAVQETQYF. The CDR3 nucleotides are TGTGCTAGCAGCTTAGGAGCTGTTCAAGAGACCCAGTACTTC.

The chain links TRBV10-3 to TRBJ2-7; 7 positions agree with TRBD2. Germline lookup yields CDR1 ENHRY and CDR2 SYGVKD. Trimming removed 4 bases from V and 4 bases from J; junction bases left unmatched: 4. The CDR3 runs 13 residues. The DNA for the CDR3 is TGTGCCATCAGTGGGGAGGGATTGTACGAGCAGTACTTC. Amino acid sequence: CAISGEGLYEQYF.

V is TRBV7-2 and J is TRBJ2-7, with D perhaps TRBD2 (7 bases). The CDR3 covers 14 residues. From germline, CDR1 is SGHTA and CDR2 FQGNSA. V lost 5 bases, J lost 5 bases, and 16 bases lay in between. The DNA of the CDR3 is TGTGCCAGCAGCAGTGTACAGGGAGGGAACGAGCAGTACTTC. Residues: CASSSVQGGNEQYF.

The sample holds one count of this clone. The chain links TRBV4-3 to TRBJ1-2; perhaps TRBD1 as D (6 bases). The germline V gene has CDR1 LGHNA and CDR2 YSLEER. The V end lost 4 bases, the J end lost 0 bases, and 15 bases lay between the germline ends. The CDR3 spans 16 residues. The CDR3 nucleotides read TGCGCCAGCAGCCCGAGGGGGGGGATGTCTAACTATGGCTACACCTTC. The encoded protein is CASSPRGGMSNYGYTF.

The CDR3 loop is CASSFRGDYEQYF. In DNA, the CDR3 is TGTGCCAGCAGCTTCAGGGGTGACTACGAGCAGTACTTC. The J gene is TRBJ2-7, the V gene TRBV11-3, with D maybe TRBD1 (6 bases). The ends were cut back, 3 bases at V and 3 bases at J, with 9 bases in the middle. The germline V gene encodes CDR1 SGHNT and CDR2 YENEEA. The CDR3 is 13 amino acids.

V gene TRBV9 combines with J gene TRBJ2-7; 8 bases map to TRBD2. The CDR3 consists of 14 residues. V shed 4 bases, J shed 2 bases, and the junction held 5 bases outside the gene matches. Looked up from germline, CDR1 is SGDLS and CDR2 is YYNGEE. The CDR3 protein is CASSSGGRTYEQYF. The DNA for the CDR3 is TGTGCCAGCAGCAGCGGGGGCCGTACCTACGAGCAGTACTTC.

This clone was observed at least ten times. This sequence joins TRBV19 and TRBJ1-4, with a tentative D call TRBD1 (5 bases). Looked up from germline, CDR1 is LNHDA and CDR2 is SQIVND (reference sequence). V dropped 7 bases and J dropped 10 bases, with 10 bases sitting between them. The length of the CDR3 is 11 residues. DNA of the CDR3: TGTGCCAGTAATTGGGGCGGAAAACTGTTTTTT. Amino acids: CASNWGGKLFF. The full variable domain, in which reference TRBV19 and TRBJ1-4 provide the parts outside the CDR3, is DGGITQSPKYLFRKEGQNVTLSCEQNLNHDAMYWYRQDPGQGLRLIYYSQIVNDFQKGDIAEGYSVSREKKESFPLTVTSAQKNPTAFYLCASNWGGKLFFGSGTQLSVL.

The chain links TRBV7-2 to TRBJ2-1; TRBD2 matches at 9 bases. The V segment lost 3 bases and the J segment 8 bases; nucleotides outside the gene matches: 11. The germline CDR1 and CDR2 sequences are SGHTA and FQGNSA. CDR3 length: 16 amino acids. The CDR3 nucleotides read TGTGCCAGCAGCTTGCAAAGGGTAGCGGGGGCCCATGAGCAGTTCTTC. Translation gives CASSLQRVAGAHEQFF.

The CDR3 bases are TGTGCCAGCAGCTTAGCAGTTGGCAGCCAAGAGACCCAGTACTTC. Protein sequence: CASSLAVGSQETQYF. V usage is TRBV11-3 and J usage is TRBJ2-5; D call uncertain. Germline assignment: CDR1 SGHNT and CDR2 YENEEA. The ends were cut back, 1 base at V and 1 base at J, with 10 bases in the middle. There are 15 residues in the CDR3.

The chain joins TRBV5-6 to TRBJ1-1, with 9 bases identical to TRBD1. Germline V CDR1 and CDR2: SGHDT, YYEEEE. With 2 bases clipped from V and 12 bases from J, the junction kept 8 bases outside the gene matches. The CDR3 totals 13 residues. The chain's CDR3 is CASSFPGQGRTFF. DNA for the CDR3: TGTGCCAGCAGCTTTCCGGGACAGGGCCGAACTTTCTTT. The variable domain in full, completed from reference TRBV5-6 and TRBJ1-1, reads DAGVTQSPTHLIKTRGQQVTLRCSPKSGHDTVSWYQQALGQGPQFIFQYYEEEERQRGNFPDRFSGHQFPNYSSELNVNALLLGDSALYLCASSFPGQGRTFFGQGTRLTVV.

The chain links TRBV12-2 to TRBJ2-3; no check of the table's D call, TRBD1, against the DNA was made. TRBV12-2 constitutes a pseudogene. The CDR3 sequence is 15 residues long. The DNA of the CDR3 is TGTGCAAGTCGCTTAGAGGGGGTGACCTTGGATACGCAGTATTTT. It encodes CASRLEGVTLDTQYF.

This rearrangement joins TRBV21-1 to TRBJ1-5. TRBV21-1 is noted as a pseudogene. The CDR3 consists of 22 residues. The CDR3 spells CASTPSTGPMVSGGYSNQPQHF. Written as DNA, the CDR3 is TGTGCCAGCACCCCCTCTACCGGGCCGATGGTTTCCGGGGGATATAGCAATCAGCCCCAGCATTTT.

This chain links TRBV27 with TRBJ2-3; 10 bases match TRBD2. The CDR3 has 16 residues. The J segment lost 1 base and the V segment lost 6 bases, leaving 7 bases of the junction unmatched. Germline V lookup: CDR1 MNHEY, CDR2 SMNVEV (reference sequence). The CDR3 sequence is CASSLLAGEGTDTQYF. The CDR3 DNA follows: TGTGCCAGCAGCCTCCTAGCGGGAGAAGGCACAGATACGCAGTATTTT.

The V gene is TRBV28, the J gene TRBJ1-2; 12 positions agree with TRBD1. This CDR3 has 16 residues. The J segment lost 2 bases and the V segment lost 8 bases, leaving 9 bases of the junction unmatched. Germline CDR1 MDHEN, CDR2 SYDVKM. The CDR3 DNA follows: TGTGCCAGCCATGAGGGACAGGGGGCGATCAACTATGGCTACACCTTC. Amino acids: CASHEGQGAINYGYTF.